The clone carrying this T cell receptor beta chain was seen only a few times. Original handling: Estimation of nucleated cell counts relied on the amplification of reference gene primers. Method: immunoSEQ multiplex PCR; TCRdb's copy keeps in-frame clones and lacks some. D and trimming were read from the DNA, whereas the V and J calls and clone size are those reported in that table. There are under 85,000 clones in the sample; 88% occur only once, and around 6.6% lies in the top ten. The entry originates in a study of blood T cell repertoires in COVID-19. Study-level information: COVID-19 samples, acute and convalescent, were from the United States, Italy and Spain. Sources were T cells, B-cell-depleted T cells, or PBMCs; the material itself was cDNA or gDNA.

The germline V and J ends were trimmed by 5 bases and 7 bases, with 21 bases remaining between them. This CDR3 is 15 amino acids long. Looked up from germline, CDR1 is LNHDA and CDR2 is SQIVND (reference sequence). The chain couples TRBV19 to TRBJ2-7, with D possibly being TRBD2 (5 bases). The source material was peripheral blood. The origin of this receptor is a man in his 70s with acute or convalescent COVID-19. CDR3 nucleotides: TGTGCCAGTAGTCCCCAAGCGGCCGCGTTGGGGGAGCAGTACTTC. Protein sequence: CASSPQAAALGEQYF.